These 24 T cell receptor beta chains originate from one sample sequenced in a study of neurological immune-mediated disorders. Each CDR3 protein is one row after TCRdb ran MiXCR on the 5' RACE reads. The sample yields 75,000 to 90,000 distinct CDR3 sequences, 10% seen once. Sequenced input: PBMCs. Every receptor here comes from a man aged 40-49 years in good health.

The table lists this clonotype with many counts. The rearrangement uses TRBV6-6 and TRBJ2-2; D may be TRBD1 (6 bases). Deletions cut 5 bases from V and 5 bases from J, with 21 bases between. This CDR3 has 17 amino acids. Germline CDR1 reads MNHNY; CDR2 reads SVGAGI (reference sequence). As DNA, the CDR3 is TGTGCCAGCAGTCGGGACCTAGGGGGTTGGGGGACCGGGGAGCTGTTTTTT. It is translated as CASSRDLGGWGTGELFF.

This clonotype occurred many times. The chain combines TRBV20-1 with TRBJ2-1; the match to TRBD1 covers 7 bases. Germline assignment: CDR1 DFQATT and CDR2 SNEGSKA (reference sequence). The CDR3 runs 12 residues. The V segment lost 5 bases and the J segment 6 bases; nucleotides outside the gene matches: 4. The CDR3: CSADRDGNEQFF. In DNA form, the CDR3 reads TGCAGTGCTGACAGGGATGGCAATGAGCAGTTCTTC.

There are many counts of this clonotype. The chain has TRBV6-5 and TRBJ2-1, with 10 nucleotides matching TRBD2. V was clipped by 0 bases and J by 14 bases; unmatched bases: 7. The CDR3 has 14 residues. Germline V gene lookup returns CDR1 MNHEY and CDR2 SVGAGI. The DNA for the CDR3 is TGTGCCAGCAGTTACTCGCTAGCGGGAGTAAAGAAGTTCTTC. It translates to CASSYSLAGVKKFF.

This clonotype was seen many times. The chain carries TRBV7-2 and TRBJ2-3, with 9 positions matching TRBD1. CDR1 is SGHTA and CDR2 is FQGNSA in the germline V gene. The CDR3 totals 14 residues. V was clipped by 4 bases and J by 5 bases; unmatched bases: 4. CDR3 bases: TGTGCCAGCAGCTCGCGGACAGGGGAAGATACGCAGTATTTT. Amino acid sequence: CASSSRTGEDTQYF. Combining the CDR3 with reference TRBV7-2 and TRBJ2-3 gives the whole variable domain GAGVSQSPSNKVTEKGKDVELRCDPISGHTALYWYRQSLGQGLEFLIYFQGNSAPDKSGLPSDRFSAERTGGSVSTLTIQRTQQEDSAVYLCASSSRTGEDTQYFGPGTRLTVL.

This clonotype was recorded at least ten times. The CDR3 DNA follows: TGTGCCAGCAGTGACAGGACCAATCAGCCCCAGCATTTT. The encoded protein is CASSDRTNQPQHF. The chain links TRBV6-2 or TRBV6-3 to TRBJ1-5; tentatively, D is TRBD1 (6 bases). The V and J ends lost 5 bases and 3 bases respectively, with 8 bases between them. CDR1 and CDR2 (germline): MNHEY, SVGEGT. The CDR3 is 13 amino acids.

Ten or more counts support this clonotype. The chain couples TRBV5-5 to TRBJ1-1; D call uncertain. Germline V gives CDR1 SGHKS, CDR2 YYEKEE (reference sequence). V lost 4 bases to trimming and J lost 1 base, with 11 bases between them. CDR3 length: 14 amino acids. CDR3 in DNA: TGTGCCAGCAGCCTCGGACTTGGGAACACTGAAGCTTTCTTT. Residues: CASSLGLGNTEAFF.

In its sample, this clonotype was seen many times. The CDR3 is CASSVGLSYEQYF. The CDR3 nucleotides read TGTGCCAGCAGCGTAGGTCTCAGCTACGAGCAGTACTTC. The chain joins TRBV9 to TRBJ2-7, with D hard to call. The V gene's germline CDR1 is SGDLS and CDR2 YYNGEE. The CDR3 loop spans 13 amino acids. Trimming removed 0 bases from V and 3 bases from J, with 7 bases in between.

On this clonotype: This clone may be a read error of a much larger clone one base away. V is TRBV11-2 and J is TRBJ2-7, with TRBD2 identical over 7 bases. CDR3 length equals 14 residues. Germline V gives CDR1 SGHAT, CDR2 FQNNGV. The CDR3 nucleotides read TGTGTCAGCGGGGCTTGGGGGGGGGCCTACGAGCAGTACTTC. Its translation: CVSGAWGGAYEQYF. Looking up the rest from reference TRBV11-2 and TRBJ2-7 gives the full variable domain: EAGVAQSPRYKIIEKRQSVAFWCNPISGHATLYWYQQILGQGPKLLIQFQNNGVVDDSQLPKDRFSAERLKGVDSTLKIQPAKLEDSAVYLCVSGAWGGAYEQYFGPGTRLTVT.

Note on this clonotype: A read error may be the cause here, since a much bigger clone is one base away. The chain links TRBV27 to TRBJ2-3; D ambiguous. The germline CDR1 and CDR2 sequences are MNHEY and SMNVEV (reference sequence). The CDR3 is 17 residues long. Trimming took off 0 bases at V and 4 bases at J, with 17 bases between the two ends. The chain's CDR3 is CASSLSTVGSRADTQYF. The CDR3 DNA reads TGTGCCAGCAGTTTATCCACTGTAGGTAGCAGAGCAGATACGCAGTATTTT.

There are many counts of this clonotype. The V gene is TRBV20-1, the J gene TRBJ2-7, with 7 bases identical to TRBD2. This CDR3 comprises 14 residues. After removal of 4 bases from V and 3 bases from J, the junction contained 9 bases not matched to a gene. Germline V gene data show CDR1 as DFQATT and CDR2 as SNEGSKA (reference sequence). For the CDR3, the DNA is TGCAGTGCTACTGACCTAGCGGAGAGCTACGAGCAGTACTTC. Its translation: CSATDLAESYEQYF.

This clonotype was found many times. The V gene is TRBV5-1, the J gene TRBJ2-2; D is perhaps TRBD1 (5 bases). CDR3 length: 17 amino acids. Trimming pared 0 bases from V and 1 base from J, leaving 13 bases between. CDR1 and CDR2 (germline): SGHRS, YFSETQ. This CDR3 reads CASSLEGRQLNTGELFF. CDR3 DNA sequence: TGCGCCAGCAGCTTGGAGGGGCGACAGTTGAACACCGGGGAGCTGTTTTTT.

This clonotype was seen ten or more times. The V gene is TRBV29-1, the J gene TRBJ2-5; D unresolved. The CDR3 runs to 12 residues. The V gene lost 4 bases and the J gene lost 0 bases, with 6 bases spanning the gap. Germline V lookup: CDR1 SQVTM, CDR2 ANQGSEA. Here the CDR3 DNA reads TGCAGCGTTGGGGCGAACCAAGAGACCCAGTACTTC. Protein sequence: CSVGANQETQYF.

This clonotype was counted only a few times. V is TRBV13 and J is TRBJ2-7; TRBD1 matches 8 bases. This CDR3 has 18 residues. J lost 5 bases, V lost 2 bases, and 17 bases had no gene match. Germline V gene data show CDR1 as PRHDT and CDR2 as FYEKMQ (reference sequence). The CDR3 sequence: CASSLRGRGLMERHEQYF. DNA of the CDR3: TGTGCCAGCAGCTTAAGGGGCAGGGGGCTTATGGAGCGCCACGAGCAGTACTTC.

This clonotype appeared many times. The chain has TRBV6-5 and TRBJ2-6, with unresolved D. V was shortened by 1 base and J by 2 bases, with 6 bases between the two germline ends. Germline loops: CDR1 MNHEY, CDR2 SVGAGI. The CDR3 spans 15 residues. In DNA form, the CDR3 reads TGTGCCAGCAGTTACTTTGGAGCTGGGGCCAACGTCCTGACTTTC. Translation gives CASSYFGAGANVLTF.

The rearrangement joins TRBV10-2 to TRBJ2-1; TRBD2 matches 7 bases. This CDR3 has 16 amino acids. Germline assignment: CDR1 WSHSY and CDR2 SAAADI. Germline trimming cut 3 bases from V and 9 bases from J; bases unmatched to any gene: 14. The DNA for the CDR3 is TGCGCCAGCAGTGACTCGGCGGGGGTGGTGAGAAGTGAGCAGTTCTTC. Its translation is CASSDSAGVVRSEQFF.

This clonotype was counted many times. V usage is TRBV7-2 and J usage is TRBJ2-3, with D uncertain. Germline CDR1 SGHTA, CDR2 FQGNSA. This CDR3 has 15 residues. The germline V and J ends were trimmed by 5 bases and 6 bases, with 18 bases remaining between them. DNA for the CDR3: TGTGCCAGCAGCCCCGGGCTTCAGGCGGCGGATACGCAGTATTTT. Protein: CASSPGLQAADTQYF.

This chain joins TRBV20-1 and TRBJ2-7; tentatively, D is TRBD1 (6 bases). Trimming removed 6 bases at V and 9 bases at J, with 27 bases between. The V gene's germline CDR1 is DFQATT and CDR2 SNEGSKA (reference sequence). This CDR3 contains 15 residues. CDR3 sequence (DNA): TGCAGTGCGGAAAGACGACAGGATAGGCTGAGGGTGCAGTACTTC. This encodes CSAERRQDRLRVQYF.

This clonotype showed up many times. This chain joins TRBV5-1 and TRBJ1-5; D perhaps matches TRBD1 (6 bases). Germline-derived CDR1 and CDR2 are SGHRS and YFSETQ. Between the trimmed V and J ends, which lost 4 bases and 7 bases, there was a span of 15 bases. This CDR3 has 14 amino acids. This CDR3 reads CASSLGGQEQPQHF. CDR3 DNA sequence: TGCGCCAGCAGCCTGGGGGGGCAGGAGCAGCCCCAGCATTTT.

Notes on this clonotype: This may come from a read error, since a much larger clone is one base off. J is TRBJ2-1 and V is TRBV5-1; perhaps TRBD2 as D (5 bases). The germline V gene encodes CDR1 SGHRS and CDR2 YFSETQ. Trimming pared 9 bases from V and 6 bases from J, leaving 22 bases between. The CDR3 covers 15 residues. CDR3 in amino acids: CAITLRLAALNEQFF. The CDR3 region has the DNA TGCGCCATCACCCTTAGGCTAGCAGCGCTCAATGAGCAGTTCTTC.

Ten or more counts support this clonotype. The chain recombines TRBV11-2 with TRBJ2-7; D call uncertain. In germline, CDR1 is SGHAT, CDR2 FQNNGV. The CDR3 runs 15 residues. Trimming removed 0 bases at V and 5 bases at J, with 14 bases between. As DNA, the CDR3 is TGTGCCAGCAGCTTAGATCGAGTAGTCCTGAACGAGCAGTACTTC. Protein: CASSLDRVVLNEQYF. The entire variable domain, with the rest obtained from reference TRBV11-2 and TRBJ2-7, is as follows: EAGVAQSPRYKIIEKRQSVAFWCNPISGHATLYWYQQILGQGPKLLIQFQNNGVVDDSQLPKDRFSAERLKGVDSTLKIQPAKLEDSAVYLCASSLDRVVLNEQYFGPGTRLTVT.

There are many counts of this clonotype. The rearrangement links TRBV5-1 to TRBJ1-2; TRBD1 aligns across 7 bases. The germline V gene has CDR1 SGHRS and CDR2 YFSETQ. Unmatched junction bases numbered 3, after V lost 4 bases and J lost 0 bases. CDR3 length equals 14 residues. Here the CDR3 DNA reads TGCGCCAGCAGCGCGGGACAGTCTAACTATGGCTACACCTTC. Protein product: CASSAGQSNYGYTF.

As concerns this clonotype: Mismatch with germline at one junction end may stem from a read error. This chain uses TRBV5-1 with TRBJ2-3; D is perhaps TRBD1 or TRBD2 (5 bases each). The length of the CDR3 is 13 residues. CDR1 and CDR2 (germline): SGHRS, YFSETQ. This CDR3 reads CAIYRDLTDTQYF. Written as DNA, the CDR3 is TGCGCCATCTATCGGGACCTAACAGATACACAGTATTTT.

This clonotype was detected ten times or more. The rearrangement uses TRBV29-1 and TRBJ2-5, with D possibly called TRBD1 or TRBD2 (5 bases each). Germline CDR1 and CDR2: SQVTM and ANQGSEA. The CDR3 totals 13 residues. V was pared by 4 bases and J by 5 bases, with 14 bases between. The CDR3 DNA is TGCAGCGTTGGTCCCCGGGGACGGGAGACCCAGTACTTC. It yields the protein CSVGPRGRETQYF.

Many counts were recorded for this clonotype. The chain links TRBV5-6 to TRBJ2-7; 8 positions agree with TRBD1. Germline values: CDR1 SGHDT, CDR2 YYEEEE. The length of the CDR3 is 13 residues. V gave up 0 bases and J gave up 4 bases; unmatched junction bases: 0. CDR3 protein: CASSLGTGYEQYF. The CDR3 DNA sequence: TGTGCCAGCAGCTTGGGGACAGGGTACGAGCAGTACTTC.